This T cell receptor beta chain was identified in a study of T cells in Graves' hyperthyroidism and ophthalmopathy. Germline-derived CDR1 and CDR2 are LNHNV and YYDKDF (reference sequence). The CDR3 sequence is 14 residues long. Trimming took off 5 bases at V and 3 bases at J, with 11 bases between the two ends. Regions amplified from RNA transcripts were the TCR beta CDR3 regions. HTBI primers were used for first-round RT-PCR of the TCR CDR3. MiXCR, run by TCRdb on the multiplex PCR reads, gives a single entry per CDR3 protein. Of 500,000 to 700,000 distinct CDR3 sequences in the sample, over 15% were seen once. This clonotype has more than one count but fewer than ten.

J is TRBJ2-1 and V is TRBV15; a possible D gene is TRBD1 (6 bases). Sequencing was carried out using blood. The TCR comes from a woman between 18 and 29 years old with Graves' hyperthyroidism. The CDR3, as DNA: TGTGCCACCAGCTTACAGGGCTACTACAATGAGCAGTTCTTC. This translates into CATSLQGYYNEQFF. Complete variable domain (other parts from reference TRBV15 and TRBJ2-1): DAMVIQNPRYQVTQFGKPVTLSCSQTLNHNVMYWYQQKSSQAPKLLFHYYDKDFNNEADTPDNFQSRRPNTSFCFLDIRSPGLGDTAMYLCATSLQGYYNEQFFGPGTRLTVL.